This record concerns one T cell receptor beta chain sequence. Time point denoted: patch test 2, 6 weeks after DPC sensitization. The treatment denotes: therapeutic diphenylcyclopropenone sensitization with weekly scalp DPC. The sample belongs to a study of human T cells and chemical hapten exposure. TCRdb analysed the RACE reads with MiXCR anew, one entry per CDR3 protein. Of about 140,000 distinct CDR3 sequences in the sample, about an eighth were seen once. The TCR sequence derives from a woman aged 50 to 60 with alopecia areata. Some clones in this sample may be carry-over from other donors' samples. The specimen comprised whole blood, sampled in connection with sensitization to the hapten diphenylcyclopropenone (DPC).

Written as DNA, the CDR3 is TGTGCCAGCAGCTTCAATAGCGGGAGCGGCAATACGCAGTATTTT. Encoded protein: CASSFNSGSGNTQYF. This chain uses TRBV7-2 with TRBJ2-3, with TRBD2 identical over 9 bases. Germline CDR1 is SGHTA and CDR2 is FQGNSA. The junction had 8 bases not matched to a gene; V was cut back by 3 bases and J by 7 bases. The CDR3 totals 15 residues.